This record concerns one TCR beta chain sequence. Antigen unknown. Trimming took 1 base from V and 6 from J, leaving 16 bases between them. This CDR3 comprises 15 residues. Per germline, CDR1 SGDLS and CDR2 YYNGEE. These data come from a study of vaccination effects on CD4 cells after COVID-19. Having been cultured for about ten days, the cells underwent CD4+ T cell isolation. It was between March and December 2020 that the person had a SARS-CoV-2 infection confirmed by PCR. The assay was immunoSEQ multiplex PCR, and TCRdb's table has in-frame clones only and misses some. The sample records 50,000 to 70,000 clones, approximately 72% being singletons.

The chain combines TRBV9 with TRBJ1-2; D remains ambiguous. The receptor was isolated from a human donor who had a prior SARS-CoV-2 infection. The material was CD4+ T cells from PBMCs cultured without peptide, obtained before COVID-19 vaccination. The CDR3 DNA is TGTGCCAGCAGCGTAATAGGGAGCGGCTCCCATGGCTACACCTTC. Its protein product is CASSVIGSGSHGYTF.